This T cell receptor beta chain was recorded in a study of early T cells in non-severe SARS-CoV-2 infection. Study-wide results and caveats: A preference for anti-spike CD8 responses marked VDJdb matching, which missed private and CD4 specificities.

Each single cDNA molecule received a unique molecular identifier. MiXCR, applied by TCRdb to the 5' RACE reads, yields one record per CDR3 protein. The sample contains 35,000 to 45,000 distinct CDR3 sequences, 9% to 15% of which appear only once. The CDR3 loop spans 16 amino acids. The germline gives CDR1 SGHRS, CDR2 YFSETQ. Trimming stripped 3 bases from V and 5 bases from J, with 21 bases between. Note on this clonotype: Its specificity is not known.

Sequencing was done on a sample of whole blood. The TCR was taken from an adult who was a healthcare worker with PCR-confirmed SARS-CoV-2 infection or an uninfected control (not recorded which). J is TRBJ2-7 and V is TRBV5-1, with a possible D match to TRBD2 (5 bases). Written as DNA, the CDR3 is TGCGCCAGCAGCTCGGCTGACTTTGGCATCGGGGACGAGCAGTACTTC. Its translation is CASSSADFGIGDEQYF.